These T cell receptor beta chains were read from a single sample in a study of T cells after posttransplantation cyclophosphamide. Clones were sequenced by immunoSEQ multiplex PCR, and TCRdb holds only the in-frame ones, with some missing. The table lists 20,000 to 25,000 clones, about 84% of them singletons. The sample comprised PBMCs. The receptors derive from a woman aged 55 to 70 with a blood cancer, CMV-positive, and with a related stem cell donor. Both conserved end residues are part of each CDR3. The D gene is left open where the match is weak. Rows may omit the clone size; those that give it use once, few, many or a size class.

J gene: TRBJ1-2
V gene: TRBV19
clone size: .
D gene: TRBD1
CDR3 protein: CASSTGQGADIGGYTF
CDR3 DNA: TGTGCCAGTAGTACGGGACAGGGGGCGGACATTGGTGGCTACACCTTC

J gene: TRBJ2-1
V gene: TRBV20-1
clone size: .
D gene: TRBD2
CDR3 protein: CSAQGLAGPFF
CDR3 DNA: TGCAGTGCCCAGGGACTAGCGGGACCGTTCTTC

J gene: TRBJ1-1
V gene: TRBV7-9
clone size: .
D gene: TRBD1
CDR3 protein: CASSLEGANTEAFF
CDR3 DNA: TGTGCCAGCAGCTTAGAGGGGGCGAACACTGAAGCTTTCTTT

J gene: TRBJ2-7
V gene: TRBV4-1
clone size: once
D gene: TRBD2
CDR3 protein: CASSRPGLAGDEQYF
CDR3 DNA: TGCGCCAGCAGCCGGCCGGGACTAGCGGGAGACGAGCAGTACTTC

J gene: TRBJ2-7
V gene: TRBV7-9
clone size: .
D gene: .
CDR3 protein: CASSPFQVPAYEQYF
CDR3 DNA: TGTGCCAGCAGCCCATTCCAGGTCCCCGCCTACGAGCAGTACTTC

J gene: TRBJ2-3
V gene: TRBV7-9
clone size: once
D gene: .
CDR3 protein: CASSLQFADTQYF
CDR3 DNA: TGTGCCAGCAGCTTGCAGTTTGCAGATACGCAGTATTTT

J gene: TRBJ1-1
V gene: TRBV6-5
clone size: .
D gene: .
CDR3 protein: CASSYSSLYTEAFF
CDR3 DNA: TGTGCCAGCAGTTACTCGAGCTTATACACTGAAGCTTTCTTT

J gene: TRBJ1-6
V gene: TRBV4-2
clone size: .
D gene: .
CDR3 protein: CASSYYREDVAPLHF
CDR3 DNA: TGTGCCAGCAGTTATTACAGGGAAGACGTAGCGCCCCTCCACTTT

J gene: TRBJ2-7
V gene: TRBV6-5
clone size: .
D gene: TRBD1
CDR3 protein: CASRRGPSYEQYF
CDR3 DNA: TGTGCCAGCAGGAGGGGGCCCTCCTACGAGCAGTACTTC

J gene: TRBJ2-3
V gene: TRBV7-6
clone size: .
D gene: TRBD2
CDR3 protein: CASSLRTSGRTDTQYF
CDR3 DNA: TGTGCCAGCAGCCTCCGGACTAGCGGACGCACAGATACGCAGTATTTT

J gene: TRBJ2-2
V gene: TRBV9
clone size: .
D gene: TRBD2
CDR3 protein: CASSVEAGARAVTGELFF
CDR3 DNA: TGTGCCAGCAGCGTAGAGGCGGGAGCGCGAGCTGTCACCGGGGAGCTGTTTTTT

J gene: TRBJ2-7
V gene: TRBV27
clone size: .
D gene: .
CDR3 protein: CASSLRTGSSYEQYF
CDR3 DNA: TGTGCCAGCTCCCTTCGTACGGGAAGCTCCTACGAGCAGTACTTC

J gene: TRBJ2-3
V gene: TRBV18
clone size: once
D gene: TRBD1
CDR3 protein: CASSPLQGSTDTQYF
CDR3 DNA: TGTGCCAGCTCACCATTACAGGGGTCCACAGATACGCAGTATTTT

J gene: TRBJ1-5
V gene: TRBV5-6
clone size: medium-sized
D gene: .
CDR3 protein: CASSLRQTHQPQHF
CDR3 DNA: TGTGCCAGCAGCTTGAGACAGACCCATCAGCCCCAGCATTTT

J gene: TRBJ1-1
V gene: TRBV5-1
clone size: few
D gene: TRBD1
CDR3 protein: CASSLAGTVMNTEAFF
CDR3 DNA: TGCGCCAGCAGCTTGGCGGGGACAGTCATGAACACTGAAGCTTTCTTT

J gene: TRBJ2-7
V gene: TRBV4-1
clone size: .
D gene: TRBD1
CDR3 protein: CASSHPDRLYEQYF
CDR3 DNA: TGCGCCAGCAGCCACCCGGACAGGTTATACGAGCAGTACTTC

J gene: TRBJ2-7
V gene: TRBV11-1
clone size: .
D gene: .
CDR3 protein: CASSRTDQDYEQYF
CDR3 DNA: TGTGCCAGCAGCCGTACAGACCAAGACTACGAGCAGTACTTC

J gene: TRBJ2-2
V gene: TRBV19
clone size: .
D gene: .
CDR3 protein: CASSEQVPGELFF
CDR3 DNA: TGTGCCAGTAGTGAGCAGGTGCCCGGGGAGCTGTTTTTT

J gene: TRBJ2-2
V gene: TRBV7-6
clone size: .
D gene: TRBD1
CDR3 protein: CASSSPTTGENTGELFF
CDR3 DNA: TGTGCCAGCAGCTCCCCGACGACAGGGGAAAACACCGGGGAGCTGTTTTTT

J gene: TRBJ2-7
V gene: TRBV11-2
clone size: .
D gene: .
CDR3 protein: CASSSRSRGRVVEQYF
CDR3 DNA: TGTGCCAGCAGCTCGAGGTCGCGGGGGCGCGTAGTCGAGCAGTACTTC

J gene: TRBJ2-5
V gene: TRBV11-3
clone size: .
D gene: TRBD2
CDR3 protein: CASSLGLAGAGETQYF
CDR3 DNA: TGTGCCAGCAGCTTAGGGCTAGCGGGAGCAGGCGAGACCCAGTACTTC

J gene: TRBJ2-6
V gene: TRBV5-6
clone size: once
D gene: .
CDR3 protein: CASSLPLDSLDVLTF
CDR3 DNA: TGTGCCAGCAGCTTGCCTCTTGACAGTCTAGACGTCCTGACTTTC

J gene: TRBJ1-2
V gene: TRBV7-9
clone size: .
D gene: .
CDR3 protein: CASSLAGGLEGYTF
CDR3 DNA: TGTGCCAGCAGCTTAGCGGGGGGGCTCGAGGGCTACACCTTC

J gene: TRBJ2-2
V gene: TRBV4-1
clone size: .
D gene: .
CDR3 protein: CASSRGQTNTGELFF
CDR3 DNA: TGCGCCAGCAGCCGTGGGCAAACGAACACCGGGGAGCTGTTTTTT

J gene: TRBJ1-2
V gene: TRBV6-1
clone size: .
D gene: .
CDR3 protein: CASSGPGTQTYGYTF
CDR3 DNA: TGTGCCAGCAGTGGTCCCGGGACTCAAACGTATGGCTACACCTTC

J gene: TRBJ2-1
V gene: TRBV29-1
clone size: .
D gene: TRBD2
CDR3 protein: CSYMTSREFF
CDR3 DNA: TGCAGCTACATGACTAGCAGAGAATTCTTC

J gene: TRBJ2-7
V gene: TRBV15
clone size: .
D gene: .
CDR3 protein: CATSMQPLGTYEQYF
CDR3 DNA: TGTGCCACCAGCATGCAGCCACTAGGCACCTACGAGCAGTACTTC

J gene: TRBJ1-2
V gene: TRBV7-2
clone size: .
D gene: TRBD1
CDR3 protein: CASSSDRGYGYTF
CDR3 DNA: TGTGCCAGCAGCTCGGACAGGGGGTATGGCTACACCTTC

J gene: TRBJ2-7
V gene: TRBV5-1
clone size: .
D gene: .
CDR3 protein: CASSLATPGYEQYF
CDR3 DNA: TGCGCCAGCAGCTTGGCCACACCAGGCTACGAGCAGTACTTC

J gene: TRBJ1-4
V gene: TRBV5-1
clone size: .
D gene: .
CDR3 protein: CASSQNLDSEKLFF
CDR3 DNA: TGCGCCAGCAGCCAGAACCTCGACAGTGAAAAACTGTTTTTT

J gene: TRBJ2-1
V gene: TRBV5-4
clone size: .
D gene: .
CDR3 protein: CASSPRRAGEQFF
CDR3 DNA: TGTGCCAGCAGCCCGCGGAGGGCCGGAGAGCAGTTCTTC

J gene: TRBJ1-5
V gene: TRBV6-5
clone size: .
D gene: .
CDR3 protein: CASGDQPQHF
CDR3 DNA: TGTGCCAGCGGAGATCAGCCCCAGCATTTT

J gene: TRBJ2-5
V gene: TRBV5-1
clone size: .
D gene: TRBD2
CDR3 protein: CASSLVGAGDQETQYF
CDR3 DNA: TGCGCCAGCAGCTTGGTAGGAGCGGGAGATCAAGAGACCCAGTACTTC

J gene: TRBJ1-1
V gene: TRBV12-5
clone size: .
D gene: .
CDR3 protein: CASGLGGRTTEAFF
CDR3 DNA: TGTGCTAGTGGTTTGGGGGGCAGGACCACTGAAGCTTTCTTT

J gene: TRBJ2-2
V gene: TRBV6-5
clone size: .
D gene: .
CDR3 protein: CASSFRLTGELFF
CDR3 DNA: TGTGCCAGCAGCTTCCGGTTAACCGGGGAGCTGTTTTTT